Sequencing of this TCR beta chain was carried out in a study of T cells in Graves' hyperthyroidism and ophthalmopathy. Study observations and caveats: Most expanded thyroid clonotypes above 0.001 also appeared in blood.

V gave up 2 bases and J gave up 5 bases, with 13 bases separating them. CDR1 and CDR2 from the germline V gene are SGDLS and YYNGEE. This CDR3 spans 15 amino acids. TCR beta CDR3 region amplification was performed from RNA transcripts. With the HTBI primer set, the TCR CDR3 went through a first round of RT-PCR. TCRdb independently ran MiXCR on the multiplex PCR reads; one entry per CDR3 protein. The sample lists about 320,000 distinct CDR3 sequences, approximately 15% occurring once. Exclusion followed for patients with uncontrolled infection, other autoimmune disease, pregnancy or lactation. Diagnoses were made from clinical symptoms, serum measures (thyroxine and TRAb), thyroid ultrasound and orbital computed tomography. More than 8.5 ml of fresh peripheral blood supplied the PBMCs. This clonotype was observed a few times. Antigen specificity is unknown.

The source material was blood. The sequence came from a man aged 25-40 years with Graves' hyperthyroidism. The chain employs TRBV9 and TRBJ2-2, with D maybe TRBD2 (6 bases). Here the CDR3 reads CASSVAGSVTGELFF. The DNA of the CDR3 is TGTGCCAGCAGCGTCGCCGGGAGTGTTACCGGGGAGCTGTTTTTT. Full variable domain (missing parts from reference TRBV9 and TRBJ2-2): DSGVTQTPKHLITATGQRVTLRCSPRSGDLSVYWYQQSLDQGLQFLIQYYNGEERAKGNILERFSAQQFPDLHSELNLSSLELGDSALYFCASSVAGSVTGELFFGEGSRLTVL.